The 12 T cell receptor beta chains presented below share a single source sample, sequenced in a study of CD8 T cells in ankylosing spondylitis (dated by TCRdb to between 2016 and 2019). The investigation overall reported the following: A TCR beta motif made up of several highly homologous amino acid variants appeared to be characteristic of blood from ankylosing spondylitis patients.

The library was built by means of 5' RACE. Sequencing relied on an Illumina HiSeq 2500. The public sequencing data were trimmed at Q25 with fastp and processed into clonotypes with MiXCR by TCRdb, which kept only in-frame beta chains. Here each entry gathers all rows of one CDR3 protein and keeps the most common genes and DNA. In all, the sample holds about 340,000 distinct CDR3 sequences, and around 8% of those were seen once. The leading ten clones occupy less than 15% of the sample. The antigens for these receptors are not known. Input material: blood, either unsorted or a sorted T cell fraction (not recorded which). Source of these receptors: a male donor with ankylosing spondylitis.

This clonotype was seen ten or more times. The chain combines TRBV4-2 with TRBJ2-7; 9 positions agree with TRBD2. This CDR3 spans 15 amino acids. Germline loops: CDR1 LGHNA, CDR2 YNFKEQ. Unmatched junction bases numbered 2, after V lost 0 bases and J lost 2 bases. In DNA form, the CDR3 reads TGTGCCAGCAGCCAAGAACTAGCGGGTACCTACGAGCAGTACTTC. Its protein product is CASSQELAGTYEQYF.

The CDR3 here is CASSSGRRASYNEQFF. The CDR3, as DNA: TGCGCCAGCAGCTCGGGGAGAAGGGCCTCCTACAATGAGCAGTTCTTC. The genes are TRBV5-1 and TRBJ2-1; D possibly corresponds to TRBD2 (5 bases). Deletions cut 3 bases from V and 0 bases from J, with 13 bases between. This CDR3 has 16 residues. CDR1 and CDR2 from the germline V gene are SGHRS and YFSETQ.

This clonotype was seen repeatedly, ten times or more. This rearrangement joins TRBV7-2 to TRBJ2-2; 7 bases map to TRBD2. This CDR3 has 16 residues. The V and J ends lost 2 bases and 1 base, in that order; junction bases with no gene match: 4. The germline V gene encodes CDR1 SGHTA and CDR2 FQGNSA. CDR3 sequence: CASSLRERGNTGELFF. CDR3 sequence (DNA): TGTGCCAGCAGCTTAAGGGAGCGGGGGAACACCGGGGAGCTGTTTTTT.

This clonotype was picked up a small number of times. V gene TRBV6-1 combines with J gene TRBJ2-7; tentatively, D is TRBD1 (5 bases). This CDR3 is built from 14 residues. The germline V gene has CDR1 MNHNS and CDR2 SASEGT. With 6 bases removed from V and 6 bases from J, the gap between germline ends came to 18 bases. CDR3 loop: CASRWKTEVGEQYF. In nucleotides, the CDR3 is TGTGCCAGCAGATGGAAGACAGAGGTCGGCGAGCAGTACTTC.

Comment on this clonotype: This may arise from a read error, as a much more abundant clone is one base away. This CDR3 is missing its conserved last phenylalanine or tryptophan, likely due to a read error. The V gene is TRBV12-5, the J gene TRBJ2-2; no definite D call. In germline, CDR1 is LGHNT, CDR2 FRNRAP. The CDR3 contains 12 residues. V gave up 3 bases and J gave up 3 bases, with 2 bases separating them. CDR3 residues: CASGFDTGELFL. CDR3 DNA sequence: TGTGCTAGTGGTTTTGACACCGGGGAGCTGTTTCTT.

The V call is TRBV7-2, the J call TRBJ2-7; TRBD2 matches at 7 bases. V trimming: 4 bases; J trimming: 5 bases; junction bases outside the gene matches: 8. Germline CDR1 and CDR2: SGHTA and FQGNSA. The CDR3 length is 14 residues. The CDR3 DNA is TGTGCCAGCAGCTCCCACTTGGGGGGGAACGAGCAGTACTTC. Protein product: CASSSHLGGNEQYF.

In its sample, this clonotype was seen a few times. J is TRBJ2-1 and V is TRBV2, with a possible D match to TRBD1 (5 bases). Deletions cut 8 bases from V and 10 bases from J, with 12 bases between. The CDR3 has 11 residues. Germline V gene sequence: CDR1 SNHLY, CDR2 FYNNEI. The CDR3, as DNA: TGTGCCAGCCTTATAAGACAGGAGCAGTTCTTC. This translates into CASLIRQEQFF.

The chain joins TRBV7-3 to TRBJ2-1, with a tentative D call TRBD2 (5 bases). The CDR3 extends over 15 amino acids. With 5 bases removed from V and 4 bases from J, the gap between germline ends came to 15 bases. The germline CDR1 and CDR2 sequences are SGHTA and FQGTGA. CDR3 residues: CASSPPGGHYNEQFF. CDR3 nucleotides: TGTGCCAGCAGCCCCCCCGGCGGGCATTACAATGAGCAGTTCTTC.

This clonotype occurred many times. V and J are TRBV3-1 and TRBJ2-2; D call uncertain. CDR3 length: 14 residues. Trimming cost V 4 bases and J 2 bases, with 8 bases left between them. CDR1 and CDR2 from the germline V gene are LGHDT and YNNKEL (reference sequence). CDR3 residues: CASSRIENTGELFF. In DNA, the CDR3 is TGTGCCAGCAGCCGAATTGAAAACACCGGGGAGCTGTTTTTT.

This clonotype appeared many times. CDR3 loop: CASSLVSGNSNQPQHF. The CDR3 DNA is TGTGCCAGCAGTTTAGTTTCAGGGAATAGCAATCAGCCCCAGCATTTT. The rearrangement links TRBV12-3 or TRBV12-4 to TRBJ1-5; possibly TRBD1 for D (5 bases). V lost 1 base and J lost 0, with 10 bases in between. This CDR3 region has 16 residues.

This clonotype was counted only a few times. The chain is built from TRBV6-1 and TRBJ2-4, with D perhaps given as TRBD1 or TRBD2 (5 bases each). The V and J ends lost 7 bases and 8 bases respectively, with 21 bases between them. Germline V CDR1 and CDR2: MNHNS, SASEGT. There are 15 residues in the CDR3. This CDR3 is CASTPTGPEIDIQYF. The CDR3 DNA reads TGTGCCAGCACCCCCACGGGACCCGAGATCGACATTCAGTACTTC.

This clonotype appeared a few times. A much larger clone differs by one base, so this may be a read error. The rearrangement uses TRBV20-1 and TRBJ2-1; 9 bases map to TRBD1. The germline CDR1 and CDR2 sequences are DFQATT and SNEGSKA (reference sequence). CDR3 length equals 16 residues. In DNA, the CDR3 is TGCTGTGCTAGGGGAAACAGGGGGCAACCGGGCAATGAGCAGTTCTTC. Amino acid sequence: CCARGNRGQPGNEQFF.